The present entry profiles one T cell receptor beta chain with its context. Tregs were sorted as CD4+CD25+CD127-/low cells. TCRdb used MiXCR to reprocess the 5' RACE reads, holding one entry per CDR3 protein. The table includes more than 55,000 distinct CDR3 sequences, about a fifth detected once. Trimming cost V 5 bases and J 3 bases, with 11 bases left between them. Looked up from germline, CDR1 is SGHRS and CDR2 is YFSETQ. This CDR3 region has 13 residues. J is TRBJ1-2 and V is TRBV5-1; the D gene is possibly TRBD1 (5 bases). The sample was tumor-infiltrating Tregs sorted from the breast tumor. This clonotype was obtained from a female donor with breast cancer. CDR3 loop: CASRGRLDYGYTF. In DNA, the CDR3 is TGCGCCAGCAGGGGACGGCTCGACTATGGCTACACCTTC. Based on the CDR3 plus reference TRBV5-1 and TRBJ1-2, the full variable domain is KAGVTQTPRYLIKTRGQQVTLSCSPISGHRSVSWYQQTPGQGLQFLFEYFSETQRNKGNFPGRFSGRQFSNSRSEMNVSTLELGDSALYLCASRGRLDYGYTFGSGTRLTVV.